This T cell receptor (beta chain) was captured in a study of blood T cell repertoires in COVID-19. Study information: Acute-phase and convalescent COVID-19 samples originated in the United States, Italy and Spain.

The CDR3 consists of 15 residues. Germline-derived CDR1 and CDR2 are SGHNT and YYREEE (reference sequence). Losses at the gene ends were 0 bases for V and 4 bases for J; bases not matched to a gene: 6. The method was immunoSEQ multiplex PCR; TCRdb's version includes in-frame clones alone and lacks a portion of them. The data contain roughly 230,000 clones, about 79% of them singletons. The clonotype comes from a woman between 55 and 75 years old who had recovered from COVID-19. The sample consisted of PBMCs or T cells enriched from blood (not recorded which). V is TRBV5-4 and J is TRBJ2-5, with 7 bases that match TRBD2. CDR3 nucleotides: TGTGCCAGCAGCTTGGGCGGGGGTCAGGGAGAGACCCAGTACTTC. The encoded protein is CASSLGGGQGETQYF.